Shown below are 5 T cell receptor beta chains from a single sample sequenced in a study of cytomegalovirus exposure and HLA in healthy donors. With 60 Vbeta and 13 Jbeta primers, the PCR was carried out. The protocol was immunoSEQ multiplex PCR, while the TCRdb copy is restricted to in-frame clones and leaves out a portion. The data contain roughly 200,000 clones, 79% of them seen just once; the ten biggest clones take up about 4.4%. Sequencing was performed on PBMCs. The receptors were gathered from a woman aged 30 to 39 in good health and CMV-seropositive.

The CDR3: CASSQRAGGSYEQYF. The CDR3 DNA reads as TGCGCCAGCAGCCAACGAGCGGGGGGTTCCTACGAGCAGTACTTC. The genes are TRBV4-1 and TRBJ2-7, with TRBD2 identical over 9 bases. Germline V CDR1 and CDR2: MGHRA, YSYEKL. V lost 2 bases to trimming and J lost 1 base; unmatched junction nucleotides: 3. The CDR3 extends over 15 amino acids.

This clone was counted between two and nine times. The chain employs TRBV2 and TRBJ1-1; D is possibly TRBD1 (6 bases). The germline CDR1 and CDR2 sequences are SNHLY and FYNNEI. V lost 2 bases and J 1 base, leaving 11 bases between the germline ends. The CDR3 runs to 15 residues. This CDR3 is CASSEQGHPNTEAFF. CDR3 sequence (DNA): TGTGCCAGCAGTGAACAGGGGCACCCGAACACTGAAGCTTTCTTT.

The rearrangement joins TRBV7-8 to TRBJ2-7, with 10 positions matching TRBD2. V was pared by 1 base and J by 3 bases, with 3 bases of the junction left unmatched. The CDR3 contains 15 residues. Germline V CDR1 and CDR2: SGHVS, FQNEAQ. CDR3 residues: CASSLDLAGVYEQYF. Here the CDR3 DNA reads TGTGCCAGCAGCTTAGACCTAGCGGGGGTCTACGAGCAGTACTTC.

The CDR3 DNA reads TGCAGCGTTTCCTTTGGAACCCGAGGCTACGAGCAGTACTTC. Residues: CSVSFGTRGYEQYF. V and J are TRBV29-1 and TRBJ2-7; D uncertain. The V gene's germline CDR1 is SQVTM and CDR2 ANQGSEA. V was shortened by 5 bases and J by 3 bases, with 17 bases between the two germline ends. The CDR3 loop spans 14 amino acids.

This clone was seen once. The rearrangement uses TRBV10-2 and TRBJ2-7; 10 nucleotides align to TRBD2. This CDR3 is 14 amino acids long. Germline V CDR1 and CDR2: WSHSY, SAAADI. V shed 7 bases, J shed 3 bases, and the junction held 6 bases outside the gene matches. CDR3 protein: CASKRLAGRYEQYF. In DNA, the CDR3 is TGCGCCAGCAAACGACTAGCGGGTCGCTACGAGCAGTACTTC.